The 32 T cell receptor beta chains below all came from one sample that was sequenced in a study of T cells in Graves' hyperthyroidism and ophthalmopathy. Amplified TCR beta CDR3 regions derived from RNA transcripts. RT-PCR in the first round (using the HTBI primer set) targeted the TCR CDR3. TCRdb re-derived calls from the multiplex PCR reads in MiXCR, one entry per CDR3 protein. In the table there are 350,000 to 450,000 distinct CDR3 sequences, about a sixth of which are singletons. The sequencing sample was made of blood. These receptors were taken from a woman in her twenties or thirties with Graves' hyperthyroidism that later progressed to Graves' ophthalmopathy.

This clonotype has a count of ten or more. V usage is TRBV14 and J usage is TRBJ2-1; 8 bases agree with TRBD2. The CDR3 has 17 amino acids. Germline CDR1 is SGHDN and CDR2 is FVKESK. Trimming at V came to 0 bases and at J to 2 bases, leaving 6 bases not matched to a gene. For the CDR3, the DNA is TGTGCCAGCAGCCAAGATAAGCAAGCGGGGGCCTACAATGAGCAGTTCTTC. Protein sequence: CASSQDKQAGAYNEQFF. Together with reference TRBV14 and TRBJ2-1, the CDR3 gives the full variable domain: EAGVTQFPSHSVIEKGQTVTLRCDPISGHDNLYWYRRVMGKEIKFLLHFVKESKQDESGMPNNRFLAERTGGTYSTLKVQPAELEDSGVYFCASSQDKQAGAYNEQFFGPGTRLTVL.

J is TRBJ2-7 and V is TRBV6-9; 9 nucleotides line up with TRBD2. Germline CDR1 is MNHGY and CDR2 is SVAAGI. The CDR3 consists of 17 residues. V was clipped by 4 bases and J by 3 bases; unmatched bases: 13. CDR3: CASSSELAGGSLYEQYF. CDR3 nucleotides: TGTGCCAGCAGTTCCGAACTGGCGGGGGGGAGCCTCTACGAGCAGTACTTC.

As to this clonotype: The junction differs from germline at one of its ends, possibly a read error. The chain joins TRBV2 to TRBJ2-1; D may be TRBD2 (5 bases). The CDR3 consists of 14 residues. Germline V gene sequence: CDR1 SNHLY, CDR2 FYNNEI. The CDR3 is CTSKKQERDDEQFF. The CDR3, as DNA: TGTACCAGTAAGAAGCAGGAGAGGGATGATGAGCAGTTCTTC. Variable domain in full (rest from reference TRBV2 and TRBJ2-1): EPEVTQTPSHQVTQMGQEVILRCVPISNHLYFYWYRQILGQKVEFLVSFYNNEISEKSEIFDDQFSVERPDGSNFTLKIRSTKLEDSAMYFCTSKKQERDDEQFFGPGTRLTVL.

The chain recombines TRBV28 with TRBJ1-5; TRBD1 aligns across 9 bases. The CDR3 is made up of 16 amino acids. The V and J ends lost 5 bases and 2 bases, in that order; junction bases with no gene match: 7. Germline V gives CDR1 MDHEN, CDR2 SYDVKM. The CDR3 nucleotides are TGTGCCAGCAGTCCGGACAGGGGTAAGTGCAATCAGCCCCAGCATTTT. Its translation is CASSPDRGKCNQPQHF.

This clonotype came up many times. V usage is TRBV20-1 and J usage is TRBJ2-1; TRBD2 aligns across 10 bases. Germline-derived CDR1 and CDR2 are DFQATT and SNEGSKA (reference sequence). Trimming removed 7 bases from V and 9 bases from J; junction bases left unmatched: 15. The CDR3 loop spans 15 amino acids. CDR3: CSVYLAGEVGVEQFF. The CDR3 nucleotides read TGCAGTGTATATCTAGCGGGGGAGGTGGGCGTTGAGCAGTTCTTC.

V usage is TRBV2 and J usage is TRBJ1-1; tentatively, D is TRBD1 (6 bases). The V gene lost 4 bases and the J gene lost 5 bases, with 20 bases spanning the gap. CDR3 length: 16 amino acids. In germline, CDR1 is SNHLY, CDR2 FYNNEI. The CDR3 nucleotides read TGTGCCAGCAGTGGTTCACAGGGAGTTGTAGAGACTGAAGCTTTCTTT. Protein: CASSGSQGVVETEAFF.

In this sample, this clonotype turned up many times. V is TRBV20-1 and J is TRBJ2-5, with 7 bases fitting TRBD2. V lost 3 bases and J lost 1; bases outside the gene matches: 5. The CDR3 consists of 14 residues. Germline V gene lookup returns CDR1 DFQATT and CDR2 SNEGSKA (reference sequence). CDR3 DNA sequence: TGCAGTGCTAGTGTCCCTAGCGGCCAAGAGACCCAGTACTTC. This encodes CSASVPSGQETQYF.

J is TRBJ2-7 and V is TRBV2, with D possibly matching TRBD2 (6 bases). The germline V and J ends were trimmed by 9 bases and 6 bases, with 30 bases remaining between them. Per germline, CDR1 SNHLY and CDR2 FYNNEI. This CDR3 comprises 17 residues. CDR3 coding DNA: TGTGCCAGTCTAGGGGTGATAATCCGGGAGTTGTCCCTCGAGCAGTACTTC. Translation gives CASLGVIIRELSLEQYF. The full variable domain, its missing parts supplied by reference TRBV2 and TRBJ2-7, is EPEVTQTPSHQVTQMGQEVILRCVPISNHLYFYWYRQILGQKVEFLVSFYNNEISEKSEIFDDQFSVERPDGSNFTLKIRSTKLEDSAMYFCASLGVIIRELSLEQYFGPGTRLTVT.

This clonotype was found many times. The chain links TRBV12-3 or TRBV12-4 to TRBJ2-3; D remains ambiguous. This CDR3 has 13 residues. V was pared by 3 bases and J by 3 bases, with 7 bases between. In DNA, the CDR3 is TGTGCCAGCAGTTTCTCCCAGACAGATACGCAGTATTTT. Protein product: CASSFSQTDTQYF.

This clonotype was observed at least ten times. The chain is built from TRBV10-3 and TRBJ1-3; D not resolved. Looked up from germline, CDR1 is ENHRY and CDR2 is SYGVKD. The CDR3 consists of 12 residues. Trimming took off 6 bases at V and 2 bases at J, with 5 bases between the two ends. DNA for the CDR3: TGTGCCATCAGGGGGACTGGAAACACCATATATTTT. Residues: CAIRGTGNTIYF.

This clonotype was seen ten or more times. The chain couples TRBV19 to TRBJ1-4; no reliable D call. The CDR3 spans 13 residues. The V end lost 9 bases, the J end lost 0 bases, and 8 bases lay between the germline ends. Germline CDR1 is LNHDA and CDR2 is SQIVND (reference sequence). In nucleotides, the CDR3 is TGTGCCAGCTCAGTAGCAACTAATGAAAAACTGTTTTTT. Protein product: CASSVATNEKLFF.

This clonotype was found many times. V usage is TRBV20-1 and J usage is TRBJ2-7, with D perhaps matching TRBD1 or TRBD2 (5 bases each). Trimming removed 1 base from V and 4 bases from J, with 20 bases in between. CDR3 length: 16 residues. Germline V gene lookup returns CDR1 DFQATT and CDR2 SNEGSKA (reference sequence). CDR3 nucleotides: TGCAGTGCTAGAGGATTTTCGGGGCAGACTATTTACGAGCAGTACTTC. Protein: CSARGFSGQTIYEQYF.

The chain has TRBV14 and TRBJ1-2, with 8 bases that match TRBD1. Germline V gene data show CDR1 as SGHDN and CDR2 as FVKESK. This CDR3 region has 13 residues. Germline trimming cut 4 bases from V and 8 bases from J; bases unmatched to any gene: 6. The CDR3 bases are TGTGCCAGCAGCCCTTGGACAGGGTCCGGCTACACCTTC. The encoded protein is CASSPWTGSGYTF.

This clonotype was seen at least ten times. V is TRBV7-9 and J is TRBJ2-3, with D unclear. Between the trimmed V and J ends, which lost 7 bases and 6 bases, there was a span of 17 bases. Germline loops: CDR1 SEHNR, CDR2 FQNEAQ (reference sequence). This CDR3 region has 14 residues. The CDR3 here is CASTSRHVVDTQYF. The DNA for the CDR3 is TGTGCCAGCACCTCTAGACACGTCGTCGATACGCAGTATTTT.

The V call is TRBV5-8, the J call TRBJ2-5; possibly TRBD1 or TRBD2 for D (6 bases each). CDR3 length: 15 amino acids. Germline loops: CDR1 SGHTS, CDR2 YDEGEE. Between the trimmed V and J ends, which lost 1 base and 7 bases, there was a span of 17 bases. The CDR3 region is CASSLPGAGGRTQYF. The CDR3 nucleotides are TGTGCCAGCAGCTTGCCGGGGGCGGGCGGACGGACCCAGTACTTC.

This clonotype was seen many times. Sequence at one end of the junction differs from germline and may be a read error. This sequence joins TRBV29-1 and TRBJ1-2; no firm D call. From germline, CDR1 is SQVTM and CDR2 ANQGSEA. CDR3 length: 13 residues. CDR3 region: CSAEEYQDYGYTF. CDR3 nucleotides: TGCAGCGCTGAAGAGTACCAGGACTATGGCTACACCTTC.

This clonotype was observed at least ten times. This chain joins TRBV7-9 and TRBJ2-3; no firm D call. Trimming removed 4 bases at V and 4 bases at J, with 15 bases between. This CDR3 contains 15 residues. CDR1 SEHNR and CDR2 FQNEAQ come from the germline V gene (reference sequence). CDR3 sequence (DNA): TGTGCCAGCAGCTCCCTGTCTGGACGCGCAGATACGCAGTATTTT. Its protein is CASSSLSGRADTQYF.

There are many counts of this clonotype. V gene TRBV28 combines with J gene TRBJ2-3; D not resolved. The CDR3 runs 15 residues. Germline V gene sequence: CDR1 MDHEN, CDR2 SYDVKM. Between the trimmed V and J ends, which lost 6 bases and 7 bases, there was a span of 20 bases. The CDR3 loop reads CASSQLNRVENTQYF. CDR3 sequence (DNA): TGTGCCAGCAGCCAATTGAATCGCGTAGAAAATACGCAGTATTTT.

J is TRBJ2-7 and V is TRBV18; D gene unclear. The CDR3 totals 12 residues. Trimming cost V 6 bases and J 6 bases, with 12 bases left between them. From germline, CDR1 is KGHSH and CDR2 LQKENI. CDR3: CASSISSIEQYF. The CDR3 DNA reads as TGTGCCAGCTCGATAAGCTCAATCGAGCAGTACTTC.

In regard to this clonotype: This may stem from a read error, because a much larger clone lies one nucleotide away. The chain employs TRBV6-2 or TRBV6-3 and TRBJ2-5; 11 positions match TRBD2. The CDR3 extends over 15 amino acids. Trimming at V came to 6 bases and at J to 2 bases, leaving 5 bases not matched to a gene. Germline CDR1 and CDR2: MNHEY and SVGEGT. For the CDR3, the DNA is TGTGCCAGCAGACTTAGCGGGGGGGGACAAGAGACCCAGTACTTC. Amino acid sequence: CASRLSGGGQETQYF.

Concerning this clonotype: A much larger clone differs from this one at a single base, so this may be a read error. Since no conserved phenylalanine or tryptophan closes the CDR3, a read error is the likely cause. V gene TRBV7-9 combines with J gene TRBJ2-5, with 7 bases fitting TRBD1. The CDR3 has 15 residues. J lost 3 bases, V lost 4 bases, and 8 bases had no gene match. The germline V gene has CDR1 SEHNR and CDR2 FQNEAQ (reference sequence). Here the CDR3 reads CASSSQGTDKETQYI. The CDR3 nucleotides are TGTGCCAGCAGCTCGCAAGGGACAGACAAAGAGACCCAGTACATC.

Notes on this clonotype: The conserved closing phenylalanine or tryptophan is absent in this CDR3, likely reflecting a read error. The rearrangement joins TRBV5-1 to TRBJ1-1; D possibly corresponds to TRBD1 (5 bases). Germline V CDR1 and CDR2: SGHRS, YFSETQ. V lost 2 bases and J 4 bases, leaving 9 bases between the germline ends. The CDR3 is made up of 13 amino acids. The CDR3, as DNA: TGCGCCAGCAGCTTCCGGGGGACCACTGAAGCTTTCTTG. Encoded protein: CASSFRGTTEAFL.

This clonotype came up many times. The chain carries TRBV30 and TRBJ1-2; D may be TRBD1 (5 bases). V was trimmed by 8 bases and J by 5 bases, leaving 21 bases between them. CDR1 is GTSNPN and CDR2 is SVGIG in the germline V gene (reference sequence). The CDR3 spans 14 residues. The CDR3 sequence is CAGQGPARSYGYTF. The CDR3 nucleotides read TGTGCCGGACAAGGGCCTGCGAGATCGTATGGCTACACCTTC.

This clonotype was picked up many times. A much larger clone sits a single nucleotide away, making a read error possible. The V and J genes are TRBV6-1 and TRBJ2-5; no clear D gene. CDR3 length: 13 residues. Per germline, CDR1 MNHNS and CDR2 SASEGT. Trimming removed 1 base at V and 1 base at J, with 4 bases between. CDR3 loop: CASSEGVQETQYF. CDR3 coding DNA: TGTGCCAGCAGTGAAGGGGTCCAAGAGACCCAGTACTTC.

This chain links TRBV7-9 with TRBJ1-4; D remains unclear. Trimming stripped 2 bases from V and 8 bases from J, with 15 bases between. The CDR3 is 15 residues long. CDR1 and CDR2 from the germline V gene are SEHNR and FQNEAQ (reference sequence). The CDR3 sequence is CASSLNPTDVEKLFF. The CDR3 DNA reads TGTGCCAGCAGCTTAAACCCAACGGATGTGGAAAAACTGTTTTTT.

This clonotype was recorded at least ten times. J is TRBJ1-4 and V is TRBV6-1, with 9 bases fitting TRBD1. Germline V gene lookup returns CDR1 MNHNS and CDR2 SASEGT. This CDR3 has 16 residues. Germline trimming cut 4 bases from V and 1 base from J; bases unmatched to any gene: 4. CDR3 nucleotides: TGTGCCAGCAGTGGGTGGGACAGGGAAACTAATGAAAAACTGTTTTTT. Protein sequence: CASSGWDRETNEKLFF.

This clonotype was picked up many times. The rearrangement uses TRBV29-1 and TRBJ1-4, with D hard to call. V lost 7 bases and J 5 bases, leaving 14 bases between the germline ends. This CDR3 comprises 13 residues. Germline CDR1 and CDR2: SQVTM and ANQGSEA. CDR3 bases: TGCAGCGCCTCAAAACAGACGAATGAAAAACTGTTTTTT. The encoded protein is CSASKQTNEKLFF. Full variable domain (rest looked up from reference TRBV29-1 and TRBJ1-4): SAVISQKPSRDICQRGTSLTIQCQVDSQVTMMFWYRQQPGQSLTLIATANQGSEATYESGFVIDKFPISRPNLTFSTLTVSNMSPEDSSIYLCSASKQTNEKLFFGSGTQLSVL.

This clonotype has ten or more counts. The CDR3 nucleotides are TGTGCCAGCAGTGAGGATCTAAACACAGATACGCAGTATTTT. This sequence encodes CASSEDLNTDTQYF. V is TRBV12-3 or TRBV12-4 and J is TRBJ2-3, with D unclear. The CDR3 covers 14 residues. Trimming left V 5 bases short and J 2 bases short, with 11 bases between.

About this clonotype: The junction differs from germline at one of its ends, possibly a read error. The chain has TRBV5-1 and TRBJ1-1; possible D gene TRBD1, 5 bases. This CDR3 comprises 17 residues. Germline loops: CDR1 SGHRS, CDR2 YFSETQ. Here the CDR3 reads CASSIRYDDSLNTEAFF. The CDR3 DNA follows: TGTGCCAGCAGCATACGCTATGACGACAGCCTGAACACTGAAGCTTTCTTT.

This clonotype was picked up many times. J is TRBJ2-3 and V is TRBV11-2; D might be TRBD2 (6 bases). The germline V gene has CDR1 SGHAT and CDR2 FQNNGV. The CDR3 is made up of 14 amino acids. Trimming stripped 5 bases from V and 3 bases from J, with 12 bases between. The CDR3 bases are TGTGCCAGCAGCCTTGTGGGGGGAACAGATACGCAGTATTTT. It encodes CASSLVGGTDTQYF. Full variable domain (outside the CDR3, taken from reference TRBV11-2 and TRBJ2-3): EAGVAQSPRYKIIEKRQSVAFWCNPISGHATLYWYQQILGQGPKLLIQFQNNGVVDDSQLPKDRFSAERLKGVDSTLKIQPAKLEDSAVYLCASSLVGGTDTQYFGPGTRLTVL.

This clonotype was observed a handful of times. This rearrangement joins TRBV20-1 to TRBJ2-2; 8 positions agree with TRBD2. Germline V lookup: CDR1 DFQATT, CDR2 SNEGSKA (reference sequence). V lost 3 bases to trimming and J lost 7 bases; unmatched junction nucleotides: 13. This CDR3 comprises 16 residues. CDR3 coding DNA: TGCAGTGCTAGGGGATATAGCGGGAACCGTGGCGGGGAGCTGTTTTTT. Protein: CSARGYSGNRGGELFF.

This clonotype came up a few times. This chain links TRBV7-2 with TRBJ2-5; 9 bases are a match to TRBD1. The CDR3 has 17 residues. Germline CDR1 SGHTA, CDR2 FQGNSA. The V and J ends lost 1 base and 6 bases, in that order; junction bases with no gene match: 12. The CDR3 nucleotides read TGTGCCAGCAGCTTAGGCCCCCCACAGGGGGCGGACCAGACCCAGTACTTC. It yields the protein CASSLGPPQGADQTQYF.